Listed below are T cell receptor beta chains from one sample, sequenced in a study of response to subunit inactivated influenza vaccine. Each CDR3 protein is one row after TCRdb ran MiXCR on the RT-PCR reads. The table lists about 540,000 distinct CDR3 sequences, 20% to 25% of them singletons, with 2.8% in the top ten. The same data also contributed to another study, on T cells expressing NK-cell markers.

This specimen was CD4+ T cells sorted from PBMCs, taken about 13 days after vaccination. Source of these receptors: a man aged 45 to 65 who received an inactivated influenza vaccine. Both conserved end residues are part of each CDR3. Fields, in order: D gene, clone size, V gene, J gene, CDR3 protein, CDR3 DNA. A D gene is named only where the DNA matches it firmly. The size field is filled for only some rows; it gives once, few, many or a size class.

>TRBD1|few|TRBV12-3/TRBV12-4|TRBJ2-1
CASTPYYRGRSFF
TGTGCCAGCACCCCTTACTACAGGGGGCGGTCGTTCTTC
>.|.|TRBV15|TRBJ1-1
CATSSRDSNTEAFF
TGTGCCACCAGCAGTCGAGACTCCAACACTGAAGCTTTCTTT
>.|.|TRBV2|TRBJ2-7
CASGTQGYEQYF
TGTGCCAGCGGCACACAGGGCTACGAGCAGTACTTC
>.|few|TRBV6-1|TRBJ1-5
CASSEGWQPQHF
TGTGCCAGCAGTGAAGGTTGGCAGCCCCAGCATTTT
>.|.|TRBV2|TRBJ2-7
CASRGYTYEQYF
TGTGCCAGCAGGGGGTATACCTACGAGCAGTACTTC
>.|few|TRBV5-1|TRBJ1-5
CASSLEGISSNQPQHF
TGCGCCAGCAGCTTGGAAGGCATATCTAGCAATCAGCCCCAGCATTTT
>.|.|TRBV11-2|TRBJ2-7
CASSLEGQRASPYEQYF
TGTGCCAGCAGCTTAGAGGGCCAGCGGGCCAGTCCCTACGAGCAGTACTTC
>TRBD2|.|TRBV7-6|TRBJ2-2
CASSLALRGGNTGELFF
TGTGCCAGCAGCTTAGCGCTGCGGGGGGGCAACACCGGGGAGCTGTTTTTT
>.|few|TRBV6-1|TRBJ2-4
CASRGQGNIQYF
TGTGCCAGCAGGGGGCAGGGAAACATTCAGTACTTC
>.|many|TRBV4-2|TRBJ2-1
CASSQGKWNNEQFF
TGTGCCAGCAGCCAAGGGAAATGGAACAATGAGCAGTTCTTC
>.|few|TRBV4-3|TRBJ2-2
CASSQDSSKGELFF
TGCGCCAGCAGCCAAGATAGCAGTAAAGGGGAGCTGTTTTTT
>TRBD1|many|TRBV5-5|TRBJ2-7
CASSSNPGQGAYEQYF
TGTGCCAGCAGCTCAAACCCGGGACAGGGAGCCTACGAGCAGTACTTC
>.|.|TRBV12-3/TRBV12-4|TRBJ1-1
CASTNRGGYTEAFF
TGTGCCAGCACCAATAGGGGCGGTTACACTGAAGCTTTCTTT
>.|few|TRBV4-3|TRBJ2-5
CASSQDHRVKETQYF
TGCGCCAGCAGCCAAGATCACAGGGTCAAAGAGACCCAGTACTTC
>.|.|TRBV28|TRBJ1-4
CASTGQINEKLFF
TGTGCCAGCACCGGACAGATAAATGAAAAACTGTTTTTT
>TRBD1|.|TRBV23-1|TRBJ2-2
CASARSQGIWTDTGELFF
TGCGCCAGCGCCCGATCACAGGGGATTTGGACGGACACCGGGGAGCTGTTTTTT
>TRBD2|few|TRBV10-3|TRBJ2-1
CAISGVASGRAAEEQFF
TGTGCCATCAGTGGGGTCGCTAGCGGGAGGGCCGCGGAGGAGCAGTTCTTC
>TRBD1|.|TRBV3-1|TRBJ1-1
CASSPGQGTAFF
TGTGCCAGCAGCCCAGGACAGGGTACGGCTTTCTTT
>TRBD2|.|TRBV28|TRBJ2-4
CASSSSGRQGNIQYF
TGTGCCAGCAGTTCTAGCGGGAGACAGGGAAACATTCAGTACTTC
>TRBD1|few|TRBV5-1|TRBJ2-6
CASSRGQGSSGANVLTF
TGCGCCAGCAGCAGGGGACAGGGTTCCTCTGGGGCCAACGTCCTGACTTTC
>.|many|TRBV9|TRBJ2-3
CASSVGGQPSDTQYF
TGTGCCAGCAGCGTAGGAGGACAGCCGTCAGATACGCAGTATTTT
>.|few|TRBV6-2/TRBV6-3|TRBJ1-6
CASRGAYNSPLHF
TGTGCCAGCAGAGGGGCGTATAATTCACCCCTCCACTTT
>.|many|TRBV5-1|TRBJ2-7
CASSLAASSYEQYF
TGCGCCAGCAGCTTGGCCGCTAGCAGCTACGAGCAGTACTTC
>TRBD1|.|TRBV10-3|TRBJ2-1
CAIRGTGGLVEQFF
TGTGCCATCAGGGGGACAGGGGGCCTGGTAGAGCAGTTCTTC
>TRBD1|.|TRBV20-1|TRBJ1-1
CSARDIQGAGTEAFF
TGCAGTGCTAGAGATATTCAGGGGGCTGGCACTGAAGCTTTCTTT
>TRBD1|few|TRBV28|TRBJ1-3
CASSLYQGGSGNTIYF
TGTGCCAGCAGTTTATACCAGGGGGGCTCTGGAAACACCATATATTTT
>TRBD1|.|TRBV4-1|TRBJ2-7
CASSKDPGTGFSLVEQYF
TGCGCCAGCAGCAAAGACCCAGGGACAGGGTTTAGTTTGGTCGAGCAGTACTTC
>.|.|TRBV5-5|TRBJ2-5
CASSLYRQSILGETQYF
TGTGCCAGCAGCTTGTACAGACAGTCCATCCTCGGGGAGACCCAGTACTTC
>.|many|TRBV18|TRBJ1-5
CASSPSRGNQPQHF
TGTGCCAGCTCACCATCCAGGGGCAATCAGCCCCAGCATTTT
>.|.|TRBV7-8|TRBJ1-5
CASSRRGRQGPYNQPQHF
TGTGCCAGCAGCCGTAGAGGTCGGCAAGGGCCGTATAATCAGCCCCAGCATTTT
>.|few|TRBV12-3/TRBV12-4|TRBJ1-1
CASSSFQGLVTEAFF
TGTGCCAGCAGTTCATTCCAGGGGTTGGTCACTGAAGCTTTCTTT
>.|few|TRBV7-2|TRBJ2-5
CASSLLLGETQYF
TGTGCCAGCAGCTTGCTTCTGGGGGAGACCCAGTACTTC
>TRBD1|.|TRBV29-1|TRBJ1-1
CSVEQGGNTEAFF
TGCAGCGTAGAACAGGGGGGGAACACTGAAGCTTTCTTT
>.|.|TRBV5-1|TRBJ2-1
CASSLGAAYNEQFF
TGCGCCAGCAGCTTGGGTGCAGCTTACAATGAGCAGTTCTTC
>.|.|TRBV28|TRBJ2-2
CASSGSLNTGELFF
TGTGCCAGCAGTGGGTCACTGAACACCGGGGAGCTGTTTTTT
>.|.|TRBV27|TRBJ1-4
CASSGRTTNEKLFF
TGTGCCAGCAGTGGACGGACAACTAATGAAAAACTGTTTTTT
>.|few|TRBV12-3/TRBV12-4|TRBJ1-1
CASSLSQAEAFF
TGTGCCAGCAGTTTATCACAGGCTGAAGCTTTCTTT
>TRBD2|few|TRBV6-2/TRBV6-3|TRBJ2-7
CASSYASGGPREQYF
TGTGCCAGCAGTTACGCTAGCGGGGGGCCCCGGGAGCAGTACTTC
>.|few|TRBV7-2|TRBJ2-2
CASSPSQNRELFF
TGTGCCAGCAGCCCCAGCCAGAACCGGGAGCTGTTTTTT
>.|.|TRBV5-1|TRBJ1-1
CASSLGLAGLNTEAFF
TGCGCCAGCAGCTTGGGGTTAGCGGGCTTGAACACTGAAGCTTTCTTT